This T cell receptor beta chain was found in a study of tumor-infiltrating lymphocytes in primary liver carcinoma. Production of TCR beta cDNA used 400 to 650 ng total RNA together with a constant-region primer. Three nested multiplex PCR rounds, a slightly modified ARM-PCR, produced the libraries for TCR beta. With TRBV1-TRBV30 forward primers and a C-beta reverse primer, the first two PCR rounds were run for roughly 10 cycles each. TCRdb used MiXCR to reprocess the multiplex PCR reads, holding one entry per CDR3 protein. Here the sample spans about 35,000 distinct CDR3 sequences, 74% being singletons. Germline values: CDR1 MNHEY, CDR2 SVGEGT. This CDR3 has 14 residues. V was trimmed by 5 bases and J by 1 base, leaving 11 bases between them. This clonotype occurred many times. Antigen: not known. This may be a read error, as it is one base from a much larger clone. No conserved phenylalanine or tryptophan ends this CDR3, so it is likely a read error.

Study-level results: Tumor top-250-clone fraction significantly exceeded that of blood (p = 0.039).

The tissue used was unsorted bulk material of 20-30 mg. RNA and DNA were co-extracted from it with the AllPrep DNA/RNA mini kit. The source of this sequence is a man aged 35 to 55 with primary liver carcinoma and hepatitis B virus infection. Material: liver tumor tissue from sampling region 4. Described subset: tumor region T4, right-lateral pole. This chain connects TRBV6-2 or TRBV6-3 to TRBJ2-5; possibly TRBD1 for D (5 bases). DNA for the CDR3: TGTGCCAGCAGTCCTACAGGAGCCCAAGAGACCCAGTACCTC. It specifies CASSPTGAQETQYL.